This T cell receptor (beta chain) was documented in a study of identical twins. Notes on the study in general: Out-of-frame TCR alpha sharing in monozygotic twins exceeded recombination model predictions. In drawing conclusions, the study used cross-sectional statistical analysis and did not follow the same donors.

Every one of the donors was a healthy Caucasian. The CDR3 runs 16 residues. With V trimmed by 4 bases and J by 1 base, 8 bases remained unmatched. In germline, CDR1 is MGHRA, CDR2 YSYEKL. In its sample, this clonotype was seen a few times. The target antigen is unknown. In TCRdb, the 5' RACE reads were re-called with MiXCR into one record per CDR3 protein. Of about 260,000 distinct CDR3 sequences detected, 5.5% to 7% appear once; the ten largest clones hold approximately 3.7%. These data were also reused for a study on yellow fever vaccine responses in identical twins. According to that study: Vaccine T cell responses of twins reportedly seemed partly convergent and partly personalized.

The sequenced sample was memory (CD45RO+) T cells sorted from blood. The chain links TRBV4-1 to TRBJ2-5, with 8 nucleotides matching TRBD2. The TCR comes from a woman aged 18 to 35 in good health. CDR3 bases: TGCGCCAGCAGCCCAGGGCTTCGGGGGGGCCAAGAGACCCAGTACTTC. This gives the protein CASSPGLRGGQETQYF.